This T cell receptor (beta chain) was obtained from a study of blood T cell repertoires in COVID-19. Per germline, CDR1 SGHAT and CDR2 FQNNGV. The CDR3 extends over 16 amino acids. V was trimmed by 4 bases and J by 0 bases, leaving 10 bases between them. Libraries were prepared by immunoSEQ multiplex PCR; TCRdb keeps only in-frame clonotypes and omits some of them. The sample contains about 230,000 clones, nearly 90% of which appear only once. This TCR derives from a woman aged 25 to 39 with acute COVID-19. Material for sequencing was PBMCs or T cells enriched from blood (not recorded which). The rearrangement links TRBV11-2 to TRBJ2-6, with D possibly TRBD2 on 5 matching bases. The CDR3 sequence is CASSSGLISGANVLTF. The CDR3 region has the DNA TGTGCCAGCAGCTCCGGACTGATCTCTGGGGCCAACGTCCTGACTTTC.